Each of the 25 T cell receptor beta chains below was sequenced from the same sample in a study of CD8 T cells in Susac syndrome (dated by TCRdb to the late 2010s). The receptor library was made with the immunoSEQ multiplex PCR assay. RNA was extracted with the RNeasy kit and 0.5 to 1 ug was reverse transcribed using random hexamers. TCRdb redid the processing of the public reads, applying fastp at Q25 and MiXCR, and retained in-frame beta chains. Merged by CDR3 protein, the rows form single entries marked with the most common genes and DNA. Across this sample there are 120,000 to 150,000 distinct CDR3 sequences, with roughly 94% seen only once. The top ten clones comprise approximately 0.08% of the sample. Specimen: CD4+ T cells from PBMCs. These receptors all come from a human donor in good health.

The gene calls are TRBV11-2 and TRBJ2-5; no definite D call. The ends were cut back, 0 bases at V and 4 bases at J, with 9 bases in the middle. CDR1 is SGHAT and CDR2 is FQNNGV in the germline V gene. The CDR3 loop spans 14 amino acids. CDR3 loop: CASSLDGWGETQYF. CDR3 in DNA: TGTGCCAGCAGCTTAGATGGGTGGGGAGAGACCCAGTACTTC.

The chain links TRBV11-2 to TRBJ2-5; D could derive from TRBD1 or TRBD2 (5 bases each). The V end lost 5 bases, the J end lost 2 bases, and 15 bases lay between the germline ends. Germline assignment: CDR1 SGHAT and CDR2 FQNNGV. The CDR3 spans 15 residues. CDR3 amino acids: CASSPEGIGQETQYF. CDR3 coding DNA: TGTGCCAGCAGCCCCGAGGGGATAGGGCAAGAGACCCAGTACTTC. The whole variable domain, filled in from reference TRBV11-2 and TRBJ2-5, reads EAGVAQSPRYKIIEKRQSVAFWCNPISGHATLYWYQQILGQGPKLLIQFQNNGVVDDSQLPKDRFSAERLKGVDSTLKIQPAKLEDSAVYLCASSPEGIGQETQYFGPGTRLLVL.

This chain connects TRBV5-4 to TRBJ2-3, with no clear D. CDR1 is SGHNT and CDR2 is YYREEE in the germline V gene (reference sequence). CDR3 length: 15 amino acids. With 0 bases removed from V and 5 bases from J, the gap between germline ends came to 13 bases. CDR3 bases: TGTGCCAGCAGCTTGGGCCCCTCCTTCTTAGATACGCAGTATTTT. Protein sequence: CASSLGPSFLDTQYF.

This clonotype occurred a few times. The rearrangement links TRBV7-9 to TRBJ1-2, with TRBD1 identical over 8 bases. The CDR3 totals 15 residues. Losses at the gene ends were 2 bases for V and 6 bases for J; bases not matched to a gene: 8. Germline lookup yields CDR1 SEHNR and CDR2 FQNEAQ (reference sequence). The CDR3 DNA reads as TGTGCCAGCAGCTTATCTCTGTCAGGGGGCCATGGCTACACCTTC. Translated: CASSLSLSGGHGYTF.

The chain combines TRBV6-6 with TRBJ1-1; no definite D call. V was shortened by 5 bases and J by 1 base, with 5 bases between the two germline ends. Germline V gene sequence: CDR1 MNHNY, CDR2 SVGAGI (reference sequence). CDR3 length equals 12 residues. The CDR3 nucleotides read TGTGCCAGCAGTCTAACGAACACTGAAGCTTTCTTT. Translating gives CASSLTNTEAFF.

The chain links TRBV28 to TRBJ1-2; D not resolved. Germline CDR1 MDHEN, CDR2 SYDVKM. The ends were cut back, 6 bases at V and 4 bases at J, with 9 bases in the middle. The CDR3 contains 12 residues. The CDR3 reads CASSRLSYGYTF. CDR3 sequence (DNA): TGTGCCAGCAGCCGGTTGAGCTATGGCTACACCTTC.

The chain employs TRBV5-1 and TRBJ1-2; 10 bases align to TRBD1. Germline V gene data show CDR1 as SGHRS and CDR2 as YFSETQ. V dropped 5 bases and J dropped 8; count of bases not matched to a gene: 9. CDR3 length: 14 amino acids. This CDR3 is CASRRDRGSQGYTF. The CDR3 DNA follows: TGCGCCAGCAGGCGGGACAGGGGATCTCAAGGCTACACCTTC.

CDR3 loop: CASRSLAGIYNEQFF. The CDR3 coding sequence is TGTGCCAGCAGATCCCTAGCGGGAATATACAATGAGCAGTTCTTC. This chain uses TRBV7-2 with TRBJ2-1; 9 bases fit TRBD2. Germline CDR1 is SGHTA and CDR2 is FQGNSA. The CDR3 has 15 residues. The V segment lost 6 bases and the J segment 4 bases; nucleotides outside the gene matches: 7.

V and J are TRBV27 and TRBJ1-1, with no clear D. The CDR3 covers 14 residues. Looked up from germline, CDR1 is MNHEY and CDR2 is SMNVEV (reference sequence). V lost 0 bases, J lost 4 bases, and 9 bases lay in between. The CDR3 DNA is TGTGCCAGCAGTTTATCGGCGGCAGTCACTGAAGCTTTCTTT. It is translated as CASSLSAAVTEAFF.

The chain carries TRBV20-1 and TRBJ2-7; possible D gene TRBD1, 5 bases. Trimming took 6 bases from V and 3 from J, leaving 27 bases between them. Germline V gene lookup returns CDR1 DFQATT and CDR2 SNEGSKA (reference sequence). The CDR3 totals 17 residues. CDR3 in amino acids: CSAPSFRAGKYSYEQYF. DNA of the CDR3: TGCAGTGCCCCCTCTTTCCGGGCAGGGAAGTACAGCTACGAGCAGTACTTC.

V gene TRBV19 combines with J gene TRBJ2-7; TRBD1 agrees at 11 bases. The CDR3 consists of 16 residues. With V trimmed by 3 bases and J by 4 bases, 8 bases remained unmatched. The germline gives CDR1 LNHDA, CDR2 SQIVND (reference sequence). As DNA, the CDR3 is TGTGCCAGTAGTATCATGACCGGGACAGGGGGGTACGAGCAGTACTTC. It specifies CASSIMTGTGGYEQYF.

This chain uses TRBV29-1 with TRBJ1-2; no firm D call. Germline CDR1 SQVTM, CDR2 ANQGSEA. Between the trimmed V and J ends, which lost 7 bases and 5 bases, there was a span of 14 bases. The CDR3 runs 12 residues. The CDR3 protein is CSALLESYGYTF. The CDR3 coding sequence is TGCAGCGCCTTACTTGAGTCGTATGGCTACACCTTC. Drawing the rest from reference TRBV29-1 and TRBJ1-2, the complete variable domain is SAVISQKPSRDICQRGTSLTIQCQVDSQVTMMFWYRQQPGQSLTLIATANQGSEATYESGFVIDKFPISRPNLTFSTLTVSNMSPEDSSIYLCSALLESYGYTFGSGTRLTVV.

The CDR3 nucleotides are TGCAGTGCTAGCCCTAGCGGGAGCCCAGAGCAGTACTTC. It specifies CSASPSGSPEQYF. The chain joins TRBV20-1 to TRBJ2-7, with 10 bases that match TRBD2. The germline V gene encodes CDR1 DFQATT and CDR2 SNEGSKA (reference sequence). CDR3 length: 13 amino acids. The J segment lost 7 bases and the V segment lost 3 bases, leaving 6 bases of the junction unmatched.

The genes are TRBV10-3 and TRBJ1-1; a possible D gene is TRBD1 (6 bases). V lost 6 bases to trimming and J lost 7 bases, with 12 bases between them. There are 12 residues in the CDR3. In germline, CDR1 is ENHRY, CDR2 SYGVKD. The CDR3 reads CAIRDRYIEAFF. In nucleotides, the CDR3 is TGTGCCATCAGGGACAGATATATTGAAGCTTTCTTT.

The chain joins TRBV24-1 to TRBJ1-5; no definite D call. Germline CDR1 is KGHDR and CDR2 is SFDVKD. The CDR3 is made up of 13 amino acids. V was shortened by 8 bases and J by 6 bases, with 13 bases between the two germline ends. The CDR3 here is CATTTLERQPQHF. The CDR3, as DNA: TGTGCCACCACCACACTTGAACGTCAGCCCCAGCATTTT.

This sequence joins TRBV9 and TRBJ2-5; 14 positions agree with TRBD2. The germline V gene encodes CDR1 SGDLS and CDR2 YYNGEE. This CDR3 comprises 17 residues. V shed 4 bases and J 5 bases; nucleotides not matched to a gene: 10. The CDR3 DNA reads TGTGCCAGCAGCCCACCGGGACTAGCGGGAGTCGGGGAGACCCAGTACTTC. Amino acids: CASSPPGLAGVGETQYF.

J is TRBJ1-5 and V is TRBV2, with 9 bases lining up with TRBD1. Trimming at V came to 6 bases and at J to 3 bases, leaving 6 bases not matched to a gene. The CDR3 extends over 15 amino acids. The V gene's germline CDR1 is SNHLY and CDR2 FYNNEI. The CDR3, as DNA: TGTGCCAGCAGGAAGGACAGGGGTAACAATCAGCCCCAGCATTTT. Protein: CASRKDRGNNQPQHF.

This chain uses TRBV28 with TRBJ2-6, with TRBD1 matching 7 bases. CDR1 is MDHEN and CDR2 is SYDVKM in the germline V gene. Trimming removed 5 bases from V and 4 bases from J; junction bases left unmatched: 2. The CDR3 has 14 amino acids. CDR3 loop: CASSTGVGANVLTF. CDR3 sequence (DNA): TGTGCCAGCAGTACAGGGGTCGGGGCCAACGTCCTGACTTTC.

The rearrangement uses TRBV24-1 and TRBJ2-1; D gene ambiguous. CDR1 is KGHDR, CDR2 SFDVKD, per germline. Trimming pared 1 base from V and 8 bases from J, leaving 2 bases between. This CDR3 comprises 11 residues. As DNA, the CDR3 is TGTGCCACCAGTGATTTATATGAGCAGTTCTTC. Residues: CATSDLYEQFF.

This chain connects TRBV9 to TRBJ1-1; D remains unclear. V was trimmed by 4 bases and J by 1 base, leaving 14 bases between them. CDR1 and CDR2 from the germline V gene are SGDLS and YYNGEE. This CDR3 is 15 amino acids long. Here the CDR3 reads CASSPHPRGNTEAFF. The CDR3 DNA follows: TGTGCCAGCAGCCCTCACCCTCGGGGGAACACTGAAGCTTTCTTT.

The chain recombines TRBV3-1 with TRBJ2-7; D is uncertain. CDR1 LGHDT and CDR2 YNNKEL come from the germline V gene (reference sequence). CDR3 size: 15 residues. V gave up 4 bases and J gave up 5 bases, with 18 bases separating them. CDR3 in amino acids: CASSPLAALPNEQYF. The CDR3 bases are TGTGCCAGCAGCCCGCTGGCGGCCCTGCCCAACGAGCAGTACTTC.

V usage is TRBV4-2 and J usage is TRBJ2-7; unclear D gene. This CDR3 contains 16 residues. V dropped 0 bases and J dropped 0 bases, with 12 bases sitting between them. From germline, CDR1 is LGHNA and CDR2 YNFKEQ. CDR3 coding DNA: TGTGCCAGCAGCCAAGAGTTGGTTTCCAGCTCCTACGAGCAGTACTTC. This translates into CASSQELVSSSYEQYF.

The chain carries TRBV30 and TRBJ2-5, with D tentatively TRBD1 (6 bases). CDR3 length equals 13 residues. Germline V lookup: CDR1 GTSNPN, CDR2 SVGIG (reference sequence). Trimming stripped 0 bases from V and 4 bases from J, with 9 bases between. CDR3 nucleotide sequence: TGTGCCTGGAGTGTAGAAGGGGGAGAGACCCAGTACTTC. It is translated as CAWSVEGGETQYF. Drawing the rest from reference TRBV30 and TRBJ2-5, the complete variable domain is SQTIHQWPATLVQPVGSPLSLECTVEGTSNPNLYWYRQAAGRGLQLLFYSVGIGQISSEVPQNLSASRPQDRQFILSSKKLLLSDSGFYLCAWSVEGGETQYFGPGTRLLVL.

The chain combines TRBV10-3 with TRBJ2-1, with unresolved D. CDR1 and CDR2 from the germline V gene are ENHRY and SYGVKD. Trimming took off 0 bases at V and 7 bases at J, with 10 bases between the two ends. This CDR3 has 14 residues. This CDR3 reads CAISESLLYNEQFF. CDR3 bases: TGTGCCATCAGTGAGTCGTTACTCTATAATGAGCAGTTCTTC.

V gene TRBV18 combines with J gene TRBJ1-2, with 11 bases that match TRBD1. This CDR3 contains 15 residues. Germline V gives CDR1 KGHSH, CDR2 LQKENI. After removal of 2 bases from V and 6 bases from J, the junction contained 5 bases not matched to a gene. CDR3 coding DNA: TGTGCCAGCTCACCATCTGGACAGGGGGCCCATGGCTACACCTTC. Translation: CASSPSGQGAHGYTF.